The present T cell receptor (beta chain) was sequenced within a study of CD8+ T cells in alopecia areata. Study in general: Female C3H/HeJ mice aged roughly 6-11 weeks received skin from roughly 6-12-month-old C3H/HeJ donors with spontaneous alopecia.

This clone rates as medium-sized (0.01 to 0.1%). Its antigen is not known. Gene names follow the mouse nomenclature. Sequencing ends 4 residues short of the CDR3 end; the germline J gene provides the rest. The same CDR3 can be traced to other DNA sequences in this sample. Study results and limitations: Patients shared TCRs less clearly than mice did, possibly owing to HLA. Lesional scalp, notably in alopecia totalis/universalis, had clonality above that of normal scalp. Resident alphabeta T-cell populations of normal skin are likewise subject to sequencing in scalp samples.

With 3 bases clipped from V and 3 bases from J, the junction kept 3 bases outside the gene matches. The CDR3 spans 15 residues. The V gene's germline CDR1 is LGHNA and CDR2 YNLKQL (reference sequence). Extraction and reverse transcription of RNA yielded cDNA as the sequencing template. Sequencing used immunoSEQ multiplex PCR; TCRdb keeps in-frame clones, though not all of them. The sample shows approximately 280,000 clones, none of them appearing just once. Combined cutaneous lymph node cells underwent sorting by CD4, CD8alpha, NKG2D, NKG2ACE and additional markers. The rearrangement uses TRBV5 and TRBJ2-1; TRBD2 aligns across 9 bases. The source of this sequence is a C3H/HeJ mouse with alopecia areata. For this strain, the MHC haplotype corresponds to H2-k. The sample comprised CD4+ T cells sorted from a lymph node. The CDR3 protein is CASSHTGGLYAEQFF. CDR3 DNA, as far as it was read: TGTGCCAGCAGCCATACTGGGGGGCTCTATGCT.